This entry is about one T cell receptor beta chain. As yet, its antigen is unknown. Amplification by 5'RACE using constant-segment primers produced TCR alpha and TCR beta cDNA libraries that carried sample barcodes and UMIs. MiXCR, run by TCRdb on the 5' RACE reads, gives a single entry per CDR3 protein. The table has just over 400,000 distinct CDR3 sequences, 20% to 30% seen once. The sample comes from a study of T-cell memory formation after mild COVID-19. Study-level findings and limits: Day 15 to 85 contractors were CD4/CD8 balanced; later expanders leaned CD4+.

The length of the CDR3 is 13 residues. Germline V gene lookup returns CDR1 SQVTM and CDR2 ANQGSEA. The V gene end was trimmed by 8 bases and the J gene end by 2 bases; junction bases not matched to a gene: 6. Input material: PBMCs or a T cell subset sorted from them (not recorded which). The receptor was isolated from an adult woman who had mild COVID-19 (a few samples of this study predate the infection). Cell type and time point are not known. The chain recombines TRBV29-1 with TRBJ2-1, with TRBD2 matching over 7 bases. This chain's CDR3 is CSSRRETYNEQFF. The DNA for the CDR3 is TGCAGCAGTCGGCGGGAGACCTACAATGAGCAGTTCTTC.